Detailed here is one T cell receptor (beta chain). The data were produced by immunoSEQ multiplex PCR, yet TCRdb's version contains in-frame clones alone and is incomplete. The table shows under 450,000 clones, with about 88% occurring only once. This entry comes from a study of blood T cell repertoires in COVID-19. This CDR3 is built from 13 residues. Trimming pared 2 bases from V and 5 bases from J, leaving 7 bases between. Looked up from germline, CDR1 is MNHNS and CDR2 is SASEGT. Seattle patient enrollment occurred during active infection, with longitudinal follow-up thereafter. The source is a woman aged 60-75 years with COVID-19, enrolled during active disease. The sample taken for sequencing was peripheral blood. The chain is built from TRBV6-1 and TRBJ1-5, with D unclear. As DNA, the CDR3 is TGTGCCAGCAGTGAACAGGTACATCAGCCCCAGCATTTT. It is translated as CASSEQVHQPQHF.